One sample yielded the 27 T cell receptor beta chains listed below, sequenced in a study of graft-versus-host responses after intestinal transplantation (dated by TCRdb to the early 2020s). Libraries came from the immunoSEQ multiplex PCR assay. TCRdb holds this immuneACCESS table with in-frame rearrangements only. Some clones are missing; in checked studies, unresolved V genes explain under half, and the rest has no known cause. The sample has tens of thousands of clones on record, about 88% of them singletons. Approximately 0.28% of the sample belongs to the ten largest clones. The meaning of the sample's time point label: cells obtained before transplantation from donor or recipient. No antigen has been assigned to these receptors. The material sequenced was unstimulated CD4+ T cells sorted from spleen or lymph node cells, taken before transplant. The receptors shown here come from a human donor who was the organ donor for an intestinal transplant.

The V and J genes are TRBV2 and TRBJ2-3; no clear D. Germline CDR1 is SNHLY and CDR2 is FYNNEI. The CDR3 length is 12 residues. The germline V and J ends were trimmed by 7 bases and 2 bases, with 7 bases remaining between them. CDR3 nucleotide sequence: TGTGCCAGCAACCAGGACACAGATACGCAGTATTTT. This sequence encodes CASNQDTDTQYF.

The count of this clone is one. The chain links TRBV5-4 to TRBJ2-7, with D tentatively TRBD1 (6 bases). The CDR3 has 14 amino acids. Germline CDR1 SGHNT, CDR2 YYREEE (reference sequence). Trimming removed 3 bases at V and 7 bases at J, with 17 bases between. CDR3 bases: TGTGCCAGCAGCTCCACAGGGAAGAGGAGGGAGCAGTACTTC. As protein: CASSSTGKRREQYF.

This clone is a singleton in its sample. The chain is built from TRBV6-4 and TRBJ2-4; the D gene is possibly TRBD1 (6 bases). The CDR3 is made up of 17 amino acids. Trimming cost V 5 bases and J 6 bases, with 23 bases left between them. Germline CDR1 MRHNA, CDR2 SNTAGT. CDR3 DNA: TGTGCCAGCAGTTTCCCCGTCCAGGGGAGCCGGGGAAACATTCAGTACTTC. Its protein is CASSFPVQGSRGNIQYF.

The CDR3 reads CASSPRTGSSLNTEAFF. The CDR3 DNA reads TGTGCCAGCTCACCACGGACAGGTTCATCATTGAACACTGAAGCTTTCTTT. This chain uses TRBV18 with TRBJ1-1; TRBD1 matches at 7 bases. This CDR3 region has 17 residues. V trimming: 1 base; J trimming: 0 bases; junction bases outside the gene matches: 8. Germline V CDR1 and CDR2: KGHSH, LQKENI.

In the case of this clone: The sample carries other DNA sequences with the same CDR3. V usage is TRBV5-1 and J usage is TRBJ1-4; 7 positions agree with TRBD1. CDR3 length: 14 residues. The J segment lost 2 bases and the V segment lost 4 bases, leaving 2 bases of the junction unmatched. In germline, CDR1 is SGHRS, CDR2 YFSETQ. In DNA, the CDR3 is TGCGCCAGCAGCCGGGACAGCACTAATGAAAAACTGTTTTTT. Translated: CASSRDSTNEKLFF.

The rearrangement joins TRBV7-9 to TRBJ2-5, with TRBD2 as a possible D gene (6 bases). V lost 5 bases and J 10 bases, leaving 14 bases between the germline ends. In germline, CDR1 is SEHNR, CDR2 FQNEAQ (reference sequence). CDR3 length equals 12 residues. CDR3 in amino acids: CASSPGTGNQYF. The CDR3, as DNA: TGTGCCAGCAGCCCGGGGACTGGCAACCAGTACTTC.

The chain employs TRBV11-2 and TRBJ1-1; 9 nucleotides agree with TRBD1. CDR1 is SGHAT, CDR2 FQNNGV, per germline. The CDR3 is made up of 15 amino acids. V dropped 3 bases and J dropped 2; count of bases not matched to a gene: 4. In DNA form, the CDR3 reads TGTGCCAGCAGCTTCACAGGGGGCATCAACACTGAAGCTTTCTTT. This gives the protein CASSFTGGINTEAFF.

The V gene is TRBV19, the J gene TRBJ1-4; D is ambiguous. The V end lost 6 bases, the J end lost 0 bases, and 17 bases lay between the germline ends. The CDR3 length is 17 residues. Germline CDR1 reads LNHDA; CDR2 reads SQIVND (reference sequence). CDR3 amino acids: CASSPRADWATNEKLFF. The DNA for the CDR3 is TGTGCCAGTAGCCCGAGAGCGGATTGGGCAACTAATGAAAAACTGTTTTTT.

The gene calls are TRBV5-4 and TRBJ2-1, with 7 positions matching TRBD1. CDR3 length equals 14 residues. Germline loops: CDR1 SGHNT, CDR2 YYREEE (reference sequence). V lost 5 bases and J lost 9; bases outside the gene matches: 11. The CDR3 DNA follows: TGTGCCAGCAGGATGTCCGGGACAGTGGTTGAGCAGTTCTTC. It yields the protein CASRMSGTVVEQFF.

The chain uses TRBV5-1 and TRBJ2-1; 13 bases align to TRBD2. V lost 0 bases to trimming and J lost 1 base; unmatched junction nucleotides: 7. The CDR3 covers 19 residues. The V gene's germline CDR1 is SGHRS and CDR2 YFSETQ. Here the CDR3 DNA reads TGCGCCAGCAGCTTGGCCTCGGGGACTAGCGGGACTTCCTACAATGAGCAGTTCTTC. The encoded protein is CASSLASGTSGTSYNEQFF.

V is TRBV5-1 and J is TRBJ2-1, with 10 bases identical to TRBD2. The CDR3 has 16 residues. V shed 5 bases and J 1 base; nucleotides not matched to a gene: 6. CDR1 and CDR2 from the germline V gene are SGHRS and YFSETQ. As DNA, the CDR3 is TGCGCCAGCAGATCCCAAGCGGGGGGGTCCTACAATGAGCAGTTCTTC. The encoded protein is CASRSQAGGSYNEQFF.

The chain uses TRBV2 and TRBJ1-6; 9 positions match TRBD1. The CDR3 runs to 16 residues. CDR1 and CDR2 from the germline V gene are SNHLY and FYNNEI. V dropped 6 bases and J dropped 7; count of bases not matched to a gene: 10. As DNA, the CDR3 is TGTGCCAGCAGACCCCGGACAGGGGTGAAAAATTCACCCCTCCACTTT. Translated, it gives CASRPRTGVKNSPLHF. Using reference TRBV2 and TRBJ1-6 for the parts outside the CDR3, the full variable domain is EPEVTQTPSHQVTQMGQEVILRCVPISNHLYFYWYRQILGQKVEFLVSFYNNEISEKSEIFDDQFSVERPDGSNFTLKIRSTKLEDSAMYFCASRPRTGVKNSPLHFGNGTRLTVT.

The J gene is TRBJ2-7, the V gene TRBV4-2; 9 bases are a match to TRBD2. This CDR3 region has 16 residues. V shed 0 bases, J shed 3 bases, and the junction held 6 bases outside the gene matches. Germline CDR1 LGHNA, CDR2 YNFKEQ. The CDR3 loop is CASSQDLAGTYYEQYF. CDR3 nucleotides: TGTGCCAGCAGCCAAGATCTAGCGGGGACTTACTACGAGCAGTACTTC.

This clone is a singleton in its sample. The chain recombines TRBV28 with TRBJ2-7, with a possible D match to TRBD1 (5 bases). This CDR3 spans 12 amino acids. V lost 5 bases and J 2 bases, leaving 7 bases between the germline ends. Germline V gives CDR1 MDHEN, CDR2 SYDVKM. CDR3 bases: TGTGCCAGCAGTGAAGGGGCCTACGAGCAGTACTTC. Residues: CASSEGAYEQYF.

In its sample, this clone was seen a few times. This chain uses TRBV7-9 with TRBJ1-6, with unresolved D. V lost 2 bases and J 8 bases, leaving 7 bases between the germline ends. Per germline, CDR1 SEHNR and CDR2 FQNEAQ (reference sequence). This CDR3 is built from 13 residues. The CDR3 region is CASSLSSDSPLHF. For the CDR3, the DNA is TGTGCCAGCAGCTTATCATCAGATTCACCCCTCCACTTT.

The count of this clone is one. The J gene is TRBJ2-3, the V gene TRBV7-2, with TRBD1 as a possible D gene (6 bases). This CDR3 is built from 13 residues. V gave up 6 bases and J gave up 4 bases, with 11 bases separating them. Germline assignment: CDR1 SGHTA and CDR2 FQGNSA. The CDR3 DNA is TGTGCCAGCAGACAGGGCTGGGCAGATACGCAGTATTTT. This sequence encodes CASRQGWADTQYF.

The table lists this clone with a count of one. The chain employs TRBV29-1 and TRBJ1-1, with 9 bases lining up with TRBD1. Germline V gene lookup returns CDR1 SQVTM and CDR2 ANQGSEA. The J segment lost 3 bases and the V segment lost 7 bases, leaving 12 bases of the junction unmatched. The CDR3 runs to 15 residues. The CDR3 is CSAGTGYFLDTEAFF. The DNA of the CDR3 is TGCAGCGCCGGGACAGGGTATTTTCTCGACACTGAAGCTTTCTTT.

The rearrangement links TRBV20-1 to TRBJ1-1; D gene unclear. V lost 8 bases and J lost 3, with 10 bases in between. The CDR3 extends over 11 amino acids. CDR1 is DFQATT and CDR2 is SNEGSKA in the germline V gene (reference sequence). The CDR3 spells CSIHIDTEAFF. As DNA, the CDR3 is TGCAGTATCCATATAGACACTGAAGCTTTCTTT.

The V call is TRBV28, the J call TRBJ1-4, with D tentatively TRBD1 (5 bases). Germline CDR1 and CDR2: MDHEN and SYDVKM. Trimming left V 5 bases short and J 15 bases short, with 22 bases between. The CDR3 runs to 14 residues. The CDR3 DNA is TGTGCCAGCAGTCCCCCATGGGGGGAGGGGATGGTGTTTTTT. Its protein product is CASSPPWGEGMVFF. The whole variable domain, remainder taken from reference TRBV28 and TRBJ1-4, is DVKVTQSSRYLVKRTGEKVFLECVQDMDHENMFWYRQDPGLGLRLIYFSYDVKMKEKGDIPEGYSVSREKKERFSLILESASTNQTSMYLCASSPPWGEGMVFFGSGTQLSVL.

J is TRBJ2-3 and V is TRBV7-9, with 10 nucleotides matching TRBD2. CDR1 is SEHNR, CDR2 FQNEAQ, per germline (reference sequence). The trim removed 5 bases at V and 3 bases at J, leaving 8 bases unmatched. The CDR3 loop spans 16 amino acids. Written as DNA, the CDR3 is TGTGCCAGCAGCGGACCAGCGGGAGGGGTGACAGATACGCAGTATTTT. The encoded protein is CASSGPAGGVTDTQYF.

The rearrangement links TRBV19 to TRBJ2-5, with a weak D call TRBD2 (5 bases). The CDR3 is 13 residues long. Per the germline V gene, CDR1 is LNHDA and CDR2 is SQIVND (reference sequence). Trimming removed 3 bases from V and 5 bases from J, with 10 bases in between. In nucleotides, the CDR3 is TGTGCCAGTAGTATCGGGATGGGGGAGACCCAGTACTTC. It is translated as CASSIGMGETQYF.

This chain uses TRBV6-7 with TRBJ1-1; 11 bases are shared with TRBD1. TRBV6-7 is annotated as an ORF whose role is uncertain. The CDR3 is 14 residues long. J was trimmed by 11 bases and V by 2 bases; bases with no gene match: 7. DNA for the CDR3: TGTGCCAGCAGTTACCCCGGGACAGGGGGGGTGGCTTTCTTT. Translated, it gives CASSYPGTGGVAFF.

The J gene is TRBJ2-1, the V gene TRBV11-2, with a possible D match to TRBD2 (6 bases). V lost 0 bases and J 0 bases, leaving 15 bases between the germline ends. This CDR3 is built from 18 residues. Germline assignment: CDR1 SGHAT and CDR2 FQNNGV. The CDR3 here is CASSLDLIRGSSYNEQFF. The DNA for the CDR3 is TGTGCCAGCAGCTTAGATCTTATACGGGGGAGCTCCTACAATGAGCAGTTCTTC. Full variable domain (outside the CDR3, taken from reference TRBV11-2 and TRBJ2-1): EAGVAQSPRYKIIEKRQSVAFWCNPISGHATLYWYQQILGQGPKLLIQFQNNGVVDDSQLPKDRFSAERLKGVDSTLKIQPAKLEDSAVYLCASSLDLIRGSSYNEQFFGPGTRLTVL.

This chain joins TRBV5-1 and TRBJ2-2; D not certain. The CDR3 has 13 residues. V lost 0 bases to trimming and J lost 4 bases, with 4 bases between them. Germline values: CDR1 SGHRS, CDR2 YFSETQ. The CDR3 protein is CASSLDITGELFF. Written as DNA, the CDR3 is TGCGCCAGCAGCTTGGACATCACCGGGGAGCTGTTTTTT.

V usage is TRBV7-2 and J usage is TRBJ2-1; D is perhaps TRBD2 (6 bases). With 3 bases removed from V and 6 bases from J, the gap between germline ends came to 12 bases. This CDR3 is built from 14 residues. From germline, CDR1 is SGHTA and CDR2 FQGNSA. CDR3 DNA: TGTGCCAGCAGCTTTGGGGGGTGGGCCAATGAGCAGTTCTTC. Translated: CASSFGGWANEQFF.

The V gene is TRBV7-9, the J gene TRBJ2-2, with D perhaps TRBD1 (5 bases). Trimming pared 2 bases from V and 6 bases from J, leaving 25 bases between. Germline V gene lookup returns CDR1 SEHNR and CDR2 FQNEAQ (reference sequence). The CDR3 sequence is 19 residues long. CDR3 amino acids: CASSLSQGRSLTRPGELFF. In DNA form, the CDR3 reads TGTGCCAGCAGCTTATCGCAGGGTCGCTCCCTAACAAGGCCCGGGGAGCTGTTTTTT.

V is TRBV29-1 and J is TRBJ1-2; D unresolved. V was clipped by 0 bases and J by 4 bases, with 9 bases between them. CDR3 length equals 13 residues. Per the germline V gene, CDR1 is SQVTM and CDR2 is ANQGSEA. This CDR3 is CSVEDLGFYGYTF. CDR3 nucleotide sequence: TGCAGCGTTGAAGATCTCGGGTTCTATGGCTACACCTTC.